The entry that follows covers one T cell receptor beta chain sequence. The antigen is undetermined. This entry is derived from a study of cytomegalovirus exposure and HLA in healthy donors. About the research overall: There were 300 to 400 genotyped donors. Of these, about 81% fell in the genetic ancestry cluster associated with self-reported Caucasian donors. Overall study results and limits: CMV serostatus alone was available as immune exposure information. A later analysis linked a missense DCLRE1C variant to TCR beta V- and J-gene trimming.

Every donor was a healthy person donating bone marrow. In the PCR, 60 Vbeta and 13 Jbeta primers were used. Clones were sequenced by immunoSEQ multiplex PCR, and TCRdb holds only the in-frame ones, with some missing. The data show 100,000 to 150,000 clones, roughly 85% seen once. Germline lookup yields CDR1 MNHNS and CDR2 SASEGT. CDR3 length: 15 residues. The V and J ends lost 3 bases and 4 bases, in that order; junction bases with no gene match: 7. The TCR originated in a boy between 10 and 17 years old in good health and CMV-seronegative. The chain uses TRBV6-1 and TRBJ1-2; 8 bases are shared with TRBD1. The specimen sequenced was PBMCs. In nucleotides, the CDR3 is TGTGCCAGCAGTGACAGGGGGCTTTCCCTCTATGGCTACACCTTC. This codes for CASSDRGLSLYGYTF.